This T cell receptor (beta chain) originates from a study of blood T cell repertoires in COVID-19 (dated by TCRdb to the early 2020s). For the study in its entirety: Collaborator samples came from the United States, Italy and Spain and covered acute and convalescent phases of COVID-19. The material from the prospective study consisted of cDNA or gDNA derived from T cells, B-cell-depleted T cells, or PBMCs. Subjects who had been exposed to COVID-19, were actively infected with it, or had recovered from it provided the deeply sampled blood TCRbeta repertoires that made up the dataset. The repertoires were released in a freely available public database meant as a resource for research on the immune response to SARS-CoV-2. Samples came from the ongoing ImmuneRACE study (first 160 participants) plus 1,254 subjects from 6 global collaborators. Sample metadata almost always included a de-identified subject ID, COVID-19 status, age in years and sex. Where HLA class I and class II types were available, the types were taken from metadata supplied by the sample provider, not from assay-based typing. The research as a whole found: Clinical and demographic metadata were provided uncurated, with the amount varying by source and participant.

TCRbeta CDR3 regions were amplified from genomic DNA using the immunoSEQ Assay, a bias-controlled multiplex PCR. The study's processing was this. Within the assay, amplification of reference gene primers was used to estimate how many nucleated cells each sample contained. To quantify the absolute abundance of each unique TCRbeta CDR3 rearrangement, sequence reads were collapsed and filtered. For each sample, productive Simpson clonality was calculated as the square root of Simpson's diversity index over productive rearrangements. TCRdb carries this immuneACCESS record with in-frame sequences only. Its versions omit some clonotypes, under half of them owing to an unresolved V gene in the studies checked, with the rest unexplained. V, J and clone size derive from that table, while D and trimming were established from the DNA sequence. The sample includes around 230,000 clones, with 85% observed a single time. Of the sample, 4.5% to 6% is held by the ten largest clones.

One collaborating source in Seattle enrolled patients while the patients were actively infected and followed the patients over time throughout the course of disease. Collaborating institutions collected whole blood in K2EDTA tubes following their own protocols. Collaborator samples were shipped for TCRbeta analysis as frozen whole blood, isolated PBMCs, or DNA extracted from either sample type. Sequences SGHRS (CDR1) and YFSETQ (CDR2) are obtained from the germline V gene. V is cut back by 1 base and J by 0 bases, with 10 bases in the junction unmatched. The CDR3 goes from the cysteine to the phenylalanine over 18 residues. The DNA shown is the 54-base CDR3, in frame from base 1. About this clone itself: Its antigen is currently not known. Base-call qualities are not available, and no considerably larger clone is one nucleotide away.

The sequenced sample was peripheral blood. The chain joins TRBV5-1 to TRBJ2-7; TRBD2 matches 10 bases in the middle. This TCR was sampled from a man aged 50-60 years with COVID-19, enrolled during active disease. The CDR3 here reads CASSLSSGGQTFSYEQYF. The DNA sequence is given as TGCGCCAGCAGCTTGAGTAGCGGGGGGCAAACTTTCTCCTACGAGCAGTACTTC.